This passage covers 20 T cell receptor beta chains from one sample sequenced in a study of T cells in Graves' hyperthyroidism and ophthalmopathy. What was amplified from RNA transcripts were TCR beta CDR3 regions. The HTBI primer set served for first-round RT-PCR of the TCR CDR3. Using its own MiXCR run on the multiplex PCR reads, TCRdb lists one record per CDR3 protein. The table includes fewer than 400,000 distinct CDR3 sequences, 15% to 20% detected once. Sequencing input: blood. The receptor source for this set is a man younger than 40 with Graves' hyperthyroidism.

This clonotype was seen a handful of times. The V gene is TRBV29-1, the J gene TRBJ1-1; D ambiguous. The CDR3 consists of 11 residues. The germline V gene encodes CDR1 SQVTM and CDR2 ANQGSEA. With 3 bases removed from V and 1 base from J, the gap between germline ends came to 3 bases. CDR3 DNA: TGCAGCGTTGACCAGAACACTGAAGCTTTCTTT. This codes for CSVDQNTEAFF.

This sequence joins TRBV7-3 and TRBJ2-3; 7 nucleotides match TRBD1. V shed 4 bases, J shed 4 bases, and the junction held 5 bases outside the gene matches. Per germline, CDR1 SGHTA and CDR2 FQGTGA. This CDR3 spans 14 amino acids. CDR3 in DNA: TGTGCCAGCAGCTCTACAGGGGTGGCAGATACGCAGTATTTT. Translation gives CASSSTGVADTQYF.

This clonotype has a count of ten or more. The chain carries TRBV6-1 and TRBJ2-7; 9 bases map to TRBD1. The germline gives CDR1 MNHNS, CDR2 SASEGT. The CDR3 has 15 residues. V was clipped by 3 bases and J by 0 bases; unmatched bases: 3. The CDR3 sequence: CASSEGQGFSYEQYF. In DNA, the CDR3 is TGTGCCAGCAGTGAGGGACAGGGTTTCTCCTACGAGCAGTACTTC.

There are a few counts of this clonotype. An end of the junction does not agree with germline; a read error may underlie this. The CDR3 is CASSHDAGTKDF. DNA of the CDR3: TGTGCCAGCAGCCATGACGCCGGGACTAAGGACTTC. The chain is built from TRBV3-1 and TRBJ2-5; 7 nucleotides align to TRBD2. The germline gives CDR1 LGHDT, CDR2 YNNKEL (reference sequence). The CDR3 runs to 12 residues.

This clonotype was seen repeatedly, ten times or more. This rearrangement joins TRBV24-1 to TRBJ2-5; D may be TRBD2 (5 bases). V dropped 3 bases and J dropped 3 bases, with 13 bases sitting between them. Germline-derived CDR1 and CDR2 are KGHDR and SFDVKD. The CDR3 spans 15 residues. In DNA, the CDR3 is TGTGCCACCAGTGATCCCACCGAGGGTGAAGAGACCCAGTACTTC. It codes for CATSDPTEGEETQYF.

At least ten counts were recorded for this clonotype. V and J are TRBV5-1 and TRBJ2-3; 10 positions match TRBD2. The CDR3 is made up of 17 amino acids. With 0 bases clipped from V and 1 base from J, the junction kept 5 bases outside the gene matches. Germline V gives CDR1 SGHRS, CDR2 YFSETQ. The CDR3 protein is CASSLAVLAGGTDTQYF. The CDR3 DNA reads as TGCGCCAGCAGCTTGGCTGTTCTAGCGGGAGGCACAGATACGCAGTATTTT.

There are a few counts of this clonotype. This clone may be a read error of a much larger clone one base away. This chain uses TRBV12-3 or TRBV12-4 with TRBJ2-1; TRBD1 is a possible D gene (6 bases). V shed 8 bases and J shed 6 bases, with 20 bases lying between them. This CDR3 has 15 residues. The CDR3 region has the DNA TGTGCCAGCGCCCTGGACAGAGGCCCGTGCAATGAGCAGTTCTTC. This encodes CASALDRGPCNEQFF.

This clonotype has a single count. This CDR3 is CASSPSGTNSYEQYF. The CDR3 coding sequence is TGTGCCAGCAGCCCCTCGGGGACAAACTCCTACGAGCAGTACTTC. The V gene is TRBV9, the J gene TRBJ2-7; D is perhaps TRBD1 (6 bases). Germline loops: CDR1 SGDLS, CDR2 YYNGEE. The CDR3 runs 15 residues. Trimming took off 4 bases at V and 0 bases at J, with 14 bases between the two ends.

The gene calls are TRBV30 and TRBJ1-6; the D gene is possibly TRBD1 (6 bases). The CDR3 spans 17 residues. Germline lookup yields CDR1 GTSNPN and CDR2 SVGIG (reference sequence). The ends were cut back, 2 bases at V and 0 bases at J, with 14 bases in the middle. CDR3 residues: CAWSTGRGSSYNSPLHF. The CDR3 DNA follows: TGTGCCTGGAGTACAGGGCGAGGGAGCTCCTATAATTCACCCCTCCACTTT.

This clonotype was detected a few times. The V and J genes are TRBV10-1 and TRBJ2-1; 9 bases are shared with TRBD2. V dropped 6 bases and J dropped 7; count of bases not matched to a gene: 7. The CDR3 consists of 14 residues. The germline CDR1 and CDR2 sequences are WNHNN and SYGVQD (reference sequence). The CDR3 loop reads CASSASGNLNEQFF. CDR3 bases: TGCGCCAGCAGCGCTAGCGGGAATTTGAATGAGCAGTTCTTC.

Here the CDR3 reads CASSPELFGDRGDNEQFF. As DNA, the CDR3 is TGTGCCAGCAGTCCCGAGTTATTCGGGGACAGGGGGGACAATGAGCAGTTCTTC. The chain employs TRBV12-3 or TRBV12-4 and TRBJ2-1, with TRBD1 matching 11 bases. With V trimmed by 5 bases and J by 5 bases, 14 bases remained unmatched. CDR3 size: 18 residues.

A few counts support this clonotype. The rearrangement joins TRBV6-1 to TRBJ1-1, with 9 bases identical to TRBD1. Germline V CDR1 and CDR2: MNHNS, SASEGT. V was pared by 3 bases and J by 2 bases, with 7 bases of the junction left unmatched. The CDR3 has 16 amino acids. The DNA for the CDR3 is TGTGCCAGCAGTGACCGGGACAGGGTAGGAAACACTGAAGCTTTCTTT. Its translation: CASSDRDRVGNTEAFF.

This clonotype was found many times. J is TRBJ2-1 and V is TRBV5-4; 14 positions agree with TRBD2. CDR1 is SGHNT and CDR2 is YYREEE in the germline V gene (reference sequence). With 2 bases clipped from V and 4 bases from J, the junction kept 5 bases outside the gene matches. This CDR3 spans 17 amino acids. In DNA, the CDR3 is TGTGCCAGCAGCTTAGGACTAGCGGGAGGTCGGTACAATGAGCAGTTCTTC. Its protein product is CASSLGLAGGRYNEQFF.

This clonotype was seen repeatedly, ten times or more. This chain joins TRBV11-2 and TRBJ2-7; D ambiguous. V was trimmed by 5 bases and J by 6 bases, leaving 14 bases between them. The CDR3 length is 13 residues. Germline CDR1 reads SGHAT; CDR2 reads FQNNGV. The CDR3 region is CASSQEAGLEQYF. DNA for the CDR3: TGTGCCAGCAGCCAAGAGGCTGGGCTCGAGCAGTACTTC.

This clonotype has a handful of counts. The chain links TRBV18 to TRBJ2-1; 8 positions agree with TRBD1. CDR3 length: 14 residues. J was trimmed by 6 bases and V by 5 bases; bases with no gene match: 6. Germline assignment: CDR1 KGHSH and CDR2 LQKENI. CDR3 sequence: CASSDDRGPNEQFF. CDR3 nucleotides: TGTGCCAGCTCAGACGACAGGGGACCCAATGAGCAGTTCTTC.

The chain couples TRBV11-2 to TRBJ1-5; 8 bases fit TRBD1. Trimming removed 5 bases from V and 3 bases from J; junction bases left unmatched: 6. Germline V gene lookup returns CDR1 SGHAT and CDR2 FQNNGV. This CDR3 has 15 amino acids. The CDR3 protein is CASSEDRGPNQPQHF. CDR3 sequence (DNA): TGTGCCAGCAGCGAAGACAGGGGACCCAATCAGCCCCAGCATTTT.

There are many counts of this clonotype. This chain uses TRBV28 with TRBJ2-2; D possibly corresponds to TRBD1 (6 bases). The CDR3 runs 15 residues. V lost 1 base, J lost 6 bases, and 12 bases lay in between. Germline loops: CDR1 MDHEN, CDR2 SYDVKM. CDR3: CASSLSVAGAGELFF. CDR3 nucleotide sequence: TGTGCCAGCAGTTTATCCGTGGCAGGGGCCGGGGAGCTGTTTTTT.

This clonotype was seen a handful of times. The chain joins TRBV5-1 to TRBJ2-3, with TRBD1 as a possible D gene (5 bases). The CDR3 runs 13 residues. CDR1 is SGHRS and CDR2 is YFSETQ in the germline V gene. V shed 4 bases and J shed 2 bases, with 8 bases lying between them. CDR3 nucleotides: TGCGCCAGCAGCCCGGACATCACAGATACGCAGTATTTT. Residues: CASSPDITDTQYF.

This clonotype has only a few counts. The CDR3 reads CASSPSSGWGDEQFF. CDR3 bases: TGTGCCAGTAGTCCCTCAAGCGGGTGGGGCGATGAGCAGTTCTTC. V and J are TRBV19 and TRBJ2-1; a possible D gene is TRBD2 (6 bases). V lost 5 bases and J 8 bases, leaving 19 bases between the germline ends. The CDR3 contains 15 residues. Per germline, CDR1 LNHDA and CDR2 SQIVND (reference sequence).

This clonotype was seen at least ten times. The chain recombines TRBV7-9 with TRBJ2-7; 10 nucleotides align to TRBD1. The CDR3 totals 15 residues. The germline V gene encodes CDR1 SEHNR and CDR2 FQNEAQ (reference sequence). V trimming: 5 bases; J trimming: 5 bases; junction bases outside the gene matches: 9. The CDR3 coding sequence is TGTGCCAGCAGCGAGGGACAGGGGTTCCTCCACGAGCAGTACTTC. This sequence encodes CASSEGQGFLHEQYF. The full variable domain, completed using reference TRBV7-9 and TRBJ2-7, is DTGVSQNPRHKITKRGQNVTFRCDPISEHNRLYWYRQTLGQGPEFLTYFQNEAQLEKSRLLSDRFSAERPKGSFSTLEIQRTEQGDSAMYLCASSEGQGFLHEQYFGPGTRLTVT.